The entry below describes one T cell receptor beta chain. Its specificity is unknown. The data derive from a study of cytomegalovirus exposure and HLA in healthy donors. Study-level points and caveats: Later on, an analysis showed TCR association rates differing by HLA locus, with DRB1 the most and HLA-C the fewest.

This PCR relied on a set of 60 Vbeta primers and 13 Jbeta primers. TCRdb's copy holds only in-frame clones and misses some; the assay was immunoSEQ multiplex PCR. Found here are about 130,000 clones, over 9.5% of them singletons; the top ten hold 4% to 5%. V lost 6 bases and J lost 0, with 21 bases in between. The CDR3 consists of 18 residues. CDR1 MGHDK and CDR2 SYGVNS come from the germline V gene. The chain carries TRBV25-1 and TRBJ2-1; the D gene is possibly TRBD2 (6 bases). The TCR originated in a woman aged 18-29 years in good health and CMV-seropositive. Sequencing was carried out using PBMCs. CDR3 bases: TGTGCCAGCAGAGGCTCGTCTATGGCGGGGAGCTCCTACAATGAGCAGTTCTTC. It encodes CASRGSSMAGSSYNEQFF.